These 21 T cell receptor beta chains were sequenced from one sample in a study of cytomegalovirus exposure and HLA in healthy donors. With 60 Vbeta and 13 Jbeta primers, the PCR was carried out. Profiled with immunoSEQ multiplex PCR; TCRdb holds only in-frame clones, not every one. This table has around 120,000 clones, approximately 69% appearing once. The sample taken for sequencing was PBMCs. These receptors came from a woman in her forties or fifties in good health and CMV-seropositive.

The genes are TRBV27 and TRBJ2-7; 9 nucleotides agree with TRBD1. The CDR3 is 14 residues long. Germline assignment: CDR1 MNHEY and CDR2 SMNVEV (reference sequence). V shed 3 bases and J 0 bases; nucleotides not matched to a gene: 0. The CDR3 sequence is CASSLGQGSYEQYF. The CDR3 DNA sequence: TGTGCCAGCAGTTTGGGACAGGGCTCCTACGAGCAGTACTTC.

This clone occurred once. The rearrangement links TRBV2 to TRBJ2-2, with D possibly being TRBD1 (5 bases). The CDR3 is 14 residues long. V lost 2 bases and J lost 7, with 11 bases in between. Germline assignment: CDR1 SNHLY and CDR2 FYNNEI. CDR3 amino acids: CASSESIGDGELFF. CDR3 DNA: TGTGCCAGCAGTGAAAGTATAGGGGACGGGGAGCTGTTTTTT.

As for this clone: The sample carries other DNA sequences with the same CDR3. DNA for the CDR3: TGTGCCTGGAGTGTGCCAGGCCTTAGCAATCAGCCCCAGCATTTT. This encodes CAWSVPGLSNQPQHF. The J gene is TRBJ1-5, the V gene TRBV30; no clear D gene. Germline V lookup: CDR1 GTSNPN, CDR2 SVGIG (reference sequence). There are 15 residues in the CDR3. With 0 bases removed from V and 0 bases from J, the gap between germline ends came to 9 bases.

The rearrangement joins TRBV5-4 to TRBJ1-2, with 9 bases fitting TRBD1. The CDR3 consists of 17 residues. From germline, CDR1 is SGHNT and CDR2 YYREEE (reference sequence). The trim removed 4 bases at V and 4 bases at J, leaving 14 bases unmatched. The CDR3 coding sequence is TGTGCCAGCAGCGTCCAGCGGGGGGGACAGGGTAGCTATGGCTACACCTTC. Residues: CASSVQRGGQGSYGYTF.

The chain recombines TRBV27 with TRBJ2-1; D not resolved. Trimming stripped 5 bases from V and 4 bases from J, with 3 bases between. This CDR3 comprises 11 residues. Germline V CDR1 and CDR2: MNHEY, SMNVEV (reference sequence). The CDR3 coding sequence is TGTGCCAGCAGTCTGTACAATGAGCAGTTCTTC. Its protein is CASSLYNEQFF.

The chain carries TRBV19 and TRBJ2-7, with 7 nucleotides matching TRBD2. Trimming took 4 bases from V and 0 from J; bases not matched to a gene: 15. CDR3 length: 18 amino acids. Germline-derived CDR1 and CDR2 are LNHDA and SQIVND (reference sequence). CDR3 DNA: TGTGCCAGTAGTACCTTAAGAGGCGCGAGGACTAGCTCCTACGAGCAGTACTTC. Translation: CASSTLRGARTSSYEQYF. The whole variable domain, remainder taken from reference TRBV19 and TRBJ2-7, is DGGITQSPKYLFRKEGQNVTLSCEQNLNHDAMYWYRQDPGQGLRLIYYSQIVNDFQKGDIAEGYSVSREKKESFPLTVTSAQKNPTAFYLCASSTLRGARTSSYEQYFGPGTRLTVT.

This clone was observed once. V is TRBV7-2 and J is TRBJ2-7; weak D call: TRBD2 (6 bases). The CDR3 is 15 amino acids. Trimming stripped 3 bases from V and 5 bases from J, with 17 bases between. CDR1 SGHTA and CDR2 FQGNSA come from the germline V gene. CDR3 DNA: TGTGCCAGCAGCTTGGGAGGACCACGGAGGCACGAGCAGTACTTC. Residues: CASSLGGPRRHEQYF.

This clone has a single count. The chain uses TRBV6-6 and TRBJ1-2; the D is unclear. CDR3 length equals 15 residues. The V gene's germline CDR1 is MNHNY and CDR2 SVGAGI (reference sequence). V was shortened by 8 bases and J by 4 bases, with 20 bases between the two germline ends. The CDR3, as DNA: TGTGCCAGCGCGCCCCCCGGCGGGCAGAGCTATGGCTACACCTTC. Its protein is CASAPPGGQSYGYTF.

This chain joins TRBV6-4 and TRBJ1-6, with D tentatively TRBD1 (6 bases). Germline values: CDR1 MRHNA, CDR2 SNTAGT. This CDR3 has 13 residues. V was trimmed by 0 bases and J by 13 bases, leaving 10 bases between them. The CDR3 bases are TGTGCCAGCAGTGACTCATTGGGGGCGCCCCTCCACTTT. Protein sequence: CASSDSLGAPLHF.

The rearrangement links TRBV5-5 to TRBJ1-2, with a weak D call TRBD1 (6 bases). The CDR3 is 16 amino acids. The germline V gene encodes CDR1 SGHKS and CDR2 YYEKEE (reference sequence). The V end lost 2 bases, the J end lost 4 bases, and 18 bases lay between the germline ends. This chain's CDR3 is CASSLLNRALSYGYTF. CDR3 in DNA: TGTGCCAGCAGCTTACTTAACAGGGCGCTATCCTATGGCTACACCTTC.

J is TRBJ2-2 and V is TRBV7-6; 8 bases are shared with TRBD2. The CDR3 has 15 residues. Germline CDR1 is SGHVS and CDR2 is FNYEAQ. V lost 1 base and J lost 11; bases outside the gene matches: 9. The CDR3 reads CASSLGLAGHNELFF. CDR3 nucleotide sequence: TGTGCCAGCAGCTTAGGGCTAGCGGGTCACAACGAGCTGTTTTTT.

This sequence joins TRBV5-1 and TRBJ1-5; D is perhaps TRBD1 (6 bases). V gave up 7 bases and J gave up 4 bases, with 24 bases separating them. This CDR3 contains 17 residues. Germline CDR1 SGHRS, CDR2 YFSETQ. The CDR3 bases are TGCGCCAGCGTTCCTAGGGGGAATGTTGGAAATAATCAGCCCCAGCATTTT. Amino acid sequence: CASVPRGNVGNNQPQHF.

The chain joins TRBV6-6 to TRBJ2-1; 15 positions match TRBD2. The CDR3 totals 15 residues. Trimming took 5 bases from V and 7 from J; bases not matched to a gene: 3. Germline values: CDR1 MNHNY, CDR2 SVGAGI (reference sequence). For the CDR3, the DNA is TGTGCCAGCAGTATTGGACTAGCGGGGGGGAATGAGCAGTTCTTC. Its protein is CASSIGLAGGNEQFF.

The chain carries TRBV5-1 and TRBJ2-1; tentatively, D is TRBD2 (6 bases). Germline CDR1 reads SGHRS; CDR2 reads YFSETQ. V lost 0 bases and J 0 bases, leaving 19 bases between the germline ends. The CDR3 is made up of 19 amino acids. Here the CDR3 reads CASSLGGPAGRSSYNEQFF. The CDR3 nucleotides are TGCGCCAGCAGCTTGGGGGGACCGGCGGGGCGCAGCTCCTACAATGAGCAGTTCTTC.

This chain joins TRBV27 and TRBJ1-1; 10 positions agree with TRBD1. The CDR3 length is 19 residues. Germline V lookup: CDR1 MNHEY, CDR2 SMNVEV (reference sequence). The J segment lost 0 bases and the V segment lost 5 bases, leaving 15 bases of the junction unmatched. CDR3 sequence: CASSPLWTGGQSMNTEAFF. In DNA, the CDR3 is TGTGCCAGCAGTCCCCTCTGGACAGGGGGACAGTCGATGAACACTGAAGCTTTCTTT.

A few counts support this clone. This chain connects TRBV30 to TRBJ1-4; 7 bases match TRBD1. CDR1 is GTSNPN, CDR2 SVGIG, per germline (reference sequence). After removal of 0 bases from V and 8 bases from J, the junction contained 6 bases not matched to a gene. The CDR3 spans 14 residues. CDR3 region: CAWSVLRGQEKLFF. The CDR3 DNA reads TGTGCCTGGAGTGTACTTAGGGGGCAGGAAAAACTGTTTTTT. The full variable domain, completed using reference TRBV30 and TRBJ1-4, is SQTIHQWPATLVQPVGSPLSLECTVEGTSNPNLYWYRQAAGRGLQLLFYSVGIGQISSEVPQNLSASRPQDRQFILSSKKLLLSDSGFYLCAWSVLRGQEKLFFGSGTQLSVL.

V usage is TRBV29-1 and J usage is TRBJ1-3; D gene uncertain. The V end lost 0 bases, the J end lost 4 bases, and 13 bases lay between the germline ends. In germline, CDR1 is SQVTM, CDR2 ANQGSEA. The CDR3 length is 15 residues. The CDR3 nucleotides are TGCAGCGTTGAAGATCTTGCCAGGCTAGGAAACACCATATATTTT. Translated, it gives CSVEDLARLGNTIYF. Full variable domain (missing parts from reference TRBV29-1 and TRBJ1-3): SAVISQKPSRDICQRGTSLTIQCQVDSQVTMMFWYRQQPGQSLTLIATANQGSEATYESGFVIDKFPISRPNLTFSTLTVSNMSPEDSSIYLCSVEDLARLGNTIYFGEGSWLTVV.

The rearrangement links TRBV5-1 to TRBJ1-4; D gene ambiguous. This CDR3 region has 14 residues. Germline assignment: CDR1 SGHRS and CDR2 YFSETQ. Trimming removed 4 bases from V and 2 bases from J, with 9 bases in between. CDR3 bases: TGCGCCAGCAGCAGGACGGGGACTAATGAAAAACTGTTTTTT. It specifies CASSRTGTNEKLFF.

V usage is TRBV30 and J usage is TRBJ1-2, with a tentative D call TRBD1 (5 bases). Germline CDR1 is GTSNPN and CDR2 is SVGIG (reference sequence). The CDR3 totals 12 residues. Trimming cost V 8 bases and J 6 bases, with 16 bases left between them. CDR3 DNA: TGTGCCGCAGGGATTCCTACCGATGGCTACACCTTC. This codes for CAAGIPTDGYTF.

This clone was found a few times. The rearrangement uses TRBV10-3 and TRBJ1-1; 9 bases are shared with TRBD1. Germline CDR1 is ENHRY and CDR2 is SYGVKD. The CDR3 contains 14 residues. Germline trimming cut 6 bases from V and 5 bases from J; bases unmatched to any gene: 7. In nucleotides, the CDR3 is TGTGCCATCAGACTTACAGGGGGCGGTACTGAAGCTTTCTTT. Translating it yields CAIRLTGGGTEAFF.

The V call is TRBV6-1, the J call TRBJ2-1; D gene uncertain. There are 12 residues in the CDR3. The germline V and J ends were trimmed by 2 bases and 7 bases, with 6 bases remaining between them. CDR1 is MNHNS and CDR2 is SASEGT in the germline V gene. The CDR3 nucleotides are TGTGCCAGCAGTGAAATCGGGAATGAGCAGTTCTTC. Its protein is CASSEIGNEQFF.